This T cell receptor beta chain was captured in a study of immune cell composition in non-small cell lung cancer. Normal lung was sampled as far from the tumour as possible, at least 3 cm. Method: immunoSEQ multiplex PCR; TCRdb's copy keeps in-frame clones and lacks some. The sample records 2,700 or so clones, 70% to 75% being singletons. Germline V lookup: CDR1 SGHTS, CDR2 YDEGEE. V shed 7 bases, J shed 2 bases, and the junction held 0 bases outside the gene matches. The CDR3 has 11 amino acids. These data were also filed under a second study, of CD4 T cells in lung cancer.

V gene TRBV5-8 combines with J gene TRBJ2-7, with 7 nucleotides matching TRBD1. The sequencing sample was made of non-adjacent lung tissue. This clonotype originated in a human donor with non-small cell lung cancer. CDR3 sequence (DNA): TGTGCCAGCGGGACAGCCTACGAGCAGTACTTC. This gives the protein CASGTAYEQYF.